This entry is about one T cell receptor beta chain. The sample belongs to a study of blood T cell repertoires in COVID-19. The wider study: Sites in the United States, Italy and Spain provided acute and convalescent COVID-19 samples. T cells, B-cell-depleted T cells, or PBMCs supplied cDNA or gDNA.

Germline V gene lookup returns CDR1 SGHAT and CDR2 FQDESV (reference sequence). V was trimmed by 8 bases and J by 2 bases, leaving 12 bases between them. This CDR3 is built from 14 residues. In the study's own analysis: Estimates of nucleated cell counts were drawn from the amplification of reference gene primers. Assay: immunoSEQ multiplex PCR; the TCRdb copy retains only in-frame clones and omits some. The DNA was the basis for D and trimming; V, J and clone size are from that table. The sample lists some 130,000 clones, around 85% occurring once. This clonotype was obtained from a human donor in a cohort sampled during active COVID-19. The chain joins TRBV11-1 to TRBJ2-2; tentatively, D is TRBD1 (5 bases). Sequencing input: peripheral blood. CDR3 in amino acids: CASRKQVNTGELFF. The CDR3 DNA is TGTGCCAGCCGTAAACAGGTCAACACCGGGGAGCTGTTTTTT.